The 20 T cell receptor beta chains given below trace back to one sample, sequenced in a study of technical replicates of blood from several donors. The data were produced by immunoSEQ multiplex PCR, yet TCRdb's version contains in-frame clones alone and is incomplete. The table shows 100,000 or so clones, with about 96% occurring only once. Input material: T cells isolated from PBMCs. Receptors were obtained from a human donor in good health.

V is TRBV30 and J is TRBJ2-7, with 9 nucleotides matching TRBD2. The CDR3 spans 15 residues. The V and J ends lost 0 bases and 1 base, in that order; junction bases with no gene match: 4. Germline loops: CDR1 GTSNPN, CDR2 SVGIG (reference sequence). The CDR3 loop is CAWSVEREVSYEQYF. CDR3 bases: TGTGCCTGGAGTGTCGAGCGGGAGGTTTCCTACGAGCAGTACTTC.

The rearrangement joins TRBV6-5 to TRBJ2-7, with a weak D call TRBD1 (7 bases). The CDR3 contains 15 residues. Germline lookup yields CDR1 MNHEY and CDR2 SVGAGI. The V end lost 2 bases, the J end lost 0 bases, and 11 bases lay between the germline ends. This chain's CDR3 is CASSYAQGGSYEQYF. DNA of the CDR3: TGTGCCAGCAGTTACGCGCAGGGGGGCTCCTACGAGCAGTACTTC.

This chain uses TRBV27 with TRBJ1-3; D is unresolved. V was clipped by 5 bases and J by 0 bases, with 5 bases between them. The germline CDR1 and CDR2 sequences are MNHEY and SMNVEV (reference sequence). CDR3 size: 13 residues. This CDR3 reads CASSLSSGNTIYF. The CDR3 DNA is TGTGCCAGCAGTCTTAGCTCTGGAAACACCATATATTTT.

CDR3 amino acids: CASSLVSGGVYFYGYTF. In nucleotides, the CDR3 is TGTGCCAGCAGTTTAGTTTCGGGGGGCGTTTATTTTTATGGCTACACCTTC. This chain uses TRBV28 with TRBJ1-2, with D perhaps matching TRBD1 (6 bases). Germline lookup yields CDR1 MDHEN and CDR2 SYDVKM. There are 17 residues in the CDR3. The V and J ends lost 2 bases and 5 bases respectively, with 21 bases between them.

The rearrangement uses TRBV11-1 and TRBJ2-7; D unresolved. The V gene's germline CDR1 is SGHAT and CDR2 FQDESV (reference sequence). V was clipped by 5 bases and J by 2 bases, with 10 bases between them. There are 13 residues in the CDR3. This CDR3 reads CASSGTATYEQYF. The CDR3 DNA reads TGTGCCAGCAGCGGAACAGCTACCTACGAGCAGTACTTC. The whole variable domain, filled in from reference TRBV11-1 and TRBJ2-7, reads EAEVAQSPRYKITEKSQAVAFWCDPISGHATLYWYRQILGQGPELLVQFQDESVVDDSQLPKDRFSAERLKGVDSTLKIQPAELGDSAMYLCASSGTATYEQYFGPGTRLTVT.

In this sample, this clone turned up once. This rearrangement joins TRBV29-1 to TRBJ2-3, with D perhaps TRBD2 (5 bases). The CDR3 has 13 amino acids. Deletions cut 4 bases from V and 0 bases from J, with 8 bases between. CDR1 and CDR2 from the germline V gene are SQVTM and ANQGSEA. CDR3 in DNA: TGCAGCGTTGGGGCGGGTAGCACAGATACGCAGTATTTT. This encodes CSVGAGSTDTQYF.

The chain joins TRBV18 to TRBJ2-1; 8 nucleotides agree with TRBD2. The junction had 18 bases not matched to a gene; V was cut back by 4 bases and J by 7 bases. Germline V gene lookup returns CDR1 KGHSH and CDR2 LQKENI. The CDR3 sequence is 18 residues long. The CDR3 protein is CASSHRPPGLEAKNEQFF. CDR3 coding DNA: TGTGCCAGCTCACACAGACCACCGGGACTAGAAGCGAAGAATGAGCAGTTCTTC.

This chain connects TRBV6-1 to TRBJ2-2; 7 bases agree with TRBD2. V dropped 4 bases and J dropped 0; count of bases not matched to a gene: 5. CDR3 length equals 16 residues. Germline V lookup: CDR1 MNHNS, CDR2 SASEGT. The CDR3 nucleotides read TGTGCCAGCAGTGGAGTAGCGGGTTCGAACACCGGGGAGCTGTTTTTT. Translating gives CASSGVAGSNTGELFF.

The chain uses TRBV5-1 and TRBJ1-6; 7 bases map to TRBD1. Germline trimming cut 3 bases from V and 4 bases from J; bases unmatched to any gene: 10. The CDR3 consists of 17 residues. Germline values: CDR1 SGHRS, CDR2 YFSETQ. The CDR3 DNA reads TGCGCCAGCAGCTCCTATTCTGGGGGACAGTATAATTCACCCCTCCACTTT. Its translation: CASSSYSGGQYNSPLHF.

CDR3 residues: CAWKAGGPGEQFF. The CDR3 nucleotides are TGTGCCTGGAAAGCGGGAGGGCCTGGTGAGCAGTTCTTC. The chain is built from TRBV30 and TRBJ2-1, with 10 bases fitting TRBD2. This CDR3 comprises 13 residues. Per germline, CDR1 GTSNPN and CDR2 SVGIG (reference sequence). V was pared by 4 bases and J by 9 bases, with 6 bases of the junction left unmatched.

This clone was found once. The V gene is TRBV7-8, the J gene TRBJ1-1, with D perhaps TRBD1 (6 bases). Trimming cost V 4 bases and J 5 bases, with 17 bases left between them. There are 15 residues in the CDR3. Germline V lookup: CDR1 SGHVS, CDR2 FQNEAQ. The CDR3 spells CASSYWKQRGTEAFF. The CDR3, as DNA: TGTGCCAGCAGCTATTGGAAGCAGAGGGGGACTGAAGCTTTCTTT.

The chain has TRBV4-2 and TRBJ2-2, with 9 bases that match TRBD2. V lost 5 bases and J lost 4; bases outside the gene matches: 5. This CDR3 spans 15 amino acids. Germline CDR1 and CDR2: LGHNA and YNFKEQ. In nucleotides, the CDR3 is TGTGCCAGCAGCGGATGGACTAGCGTCACCGGGGAGCTGTTTTTT. Translated: CASSGWTSVTGELFF.

In DNA, the CDR3 is TGCGCCAGCAGCTGGCAGGGAGGGGGTAGGACTGAAGCTTTCTTT. This sequence encodes CASSWQGGGRTEAFF. The chain has TRBV5-1 and TRBJ1-1; D is possibly TRBD1 (6 bases). CDR1 is SGHRS, CDR2 YFSETQ, per germline. Deletions cut 3 bases from V and 5 bases from J, with 17 bases between. There are 15 residues in the CDR3.

This rearrangement joins TRBV19 to TRBJ2-6, with D possibly being TRBD1 (6 bases). Deletions cut 10 bases from V and 0 bases from J, with 16 bases between. Germline CDR1 LNHDA, CDR2 SQIVND (reference sequence). This CDR3 is 16 amino acids long. CDR3 in DNA: TGTGCCACAAAAGGGACATTTAACTCTGGGGCCAACGTCCTGACTTTC. Translated, it gives CATKGTFNSGANVLTF.

The V call is TRBV7-2, the J call TRBJ2-3, with D maybe TRBD2 (6 bases). Germline V gene sequence: CDR1 SGHTA, CDR2 FQGNSA. V dropped 2 bases and J dropped 2 bases, with 14 bases sitting between them. This CDR3 region has 16 residues. The CDR3 protein is CASSLPLPSATDTQYF. The CDR3, as DNA: TGTGCCAGCAGCTTACCTTTGCCTAGCGCCACAGATACGCAGTATTTT.

V and J are TRBV19 and TRBJ2-1; 10 positions agree with TRBD1. The junction had 4 bases not matched to a gene; V was cut back by 4 bases and J by 1 base. This CDR3 region has 16 residues. The germline gives CDR1 LNHDA, CDR2 SQIVND (reference sequence). CDR3 nucleotides: TGTGCCAGTAGTAACCGGGACAGGGGTTCCTACAATGAGCAGTTCTTC. Translation gives CASSNRDRGSYNEQFF. The full variable domain, in which reference TRBV19 and TRBJ2-1 provide the parts outside the CDR3, is DGGITQSPKYLFRKEGQNVTLSCEQNLNHDAMYWYRQDPGQGLRLIYYSQIVNDFQKGDIAEGYSVSREKKESFPLTVTSAQKNPTAFYLCASSNRDRGSYNEQFFGPGTRLTVL.

The rearrangement uses TRBV5-4 and TRBJ1-5; TRBD1 is a possible D gene (6 bases). CDR1 SGHNT and CDR2 YYREEE come from the germline V gene (reference sequence). V gave up 0 bases and J gave up 7 bases, with 14 bases separating them. This CDR3 region has 15 residues. In DNA form, the CDR3 reads TGTGCCAGCAGCTTGGAGGGGGGGCAGGGGCAGCCCCAGCATTTT. This encodes CASSLEGGQGQPQHF.

This clone appeared a single time. The chain joins TRBV4-2 to TRBJ2-4, with 7 bases that match TRBD1. CDR3 length: 18 amino acids. J gave up 0 bases and V 4 bases, and 12 bases lay outside the gene matches. Germline V gene data show CDR1 as LGHNA and CDR2 as YNFKEQ. DNA for the CDR3: TGTGCCAGCAGCCGGGAAAGACAGGGAGAAGTAGCCAAAAACATTCAGTACTTC. Protein product: CASSRERQGEVAKNIQYF.

This clone was recorded a few times. The chain links TRBV5-1 to TRBJ2-2; 8 bases line up with TRBD1. Losses at the gene ends were 3 bases for V and 0 bases for J; bases not matched to a gene: 1. This CDR3 is 15 amino acids long. In germline, CDR1 is SGHRS, CDR2 YFSETQ. In DNA form, the CDR3 reads TGCGCCAGCAGCTGGACAGGGCCGAACACCGGGGAGCTGTTTTTT. Its protein product is CASSWTGPNTGELFF.

CDR3: CASSLRYEQYF. DNA of the CDR3: TGTGCCAGCAGCTTACGGTACGAGCAGTACTTC. This sequence joins TRBV11-2 and TRBJ2-7; D ambiguous. The CDR3 contains 11 residues. Germline values: CDR1 SGHAT, CDR2 FQNNGV. V was shortened by 2 bases and J by 4 bases, with 3 bases between the two germline ends.